The T cell receptor (beta chain) under discussion was sequenced for a study of T-cell memory formation after mild COVID-19 (dated by TCRdb to the early 2020s). Regarding the study in general: Most TCR sequence clusters were specific to one of the two donors. In two donors, T-cell clones that expanded and contracted after mild COVID-19 were followed by sequencing TCRalpha and TCRbeta repertoires longitudinally. The cohort was made up of two young adult volunteers, one female and one male, who were previously healthy. Overall results and qualifications from the work: Some responding clones were found in pre-infection memory, which suggests that pre-existing cross-reactive memory T cells took part in the SARS-CoV-2 response. The study covered only a couple of mild cases, and larger cohorts including severe cases with pre-infection samples were considered necessary. Balanced CD4/CD8 phenotypes were observed for clones contracting from day 15 to 85, whereas a bias towards CD4+ was observed for a second wave of clones expanding from day 15 to 37. Contracting CD4+ clones were located mainly in the CM and EM memory subsets, whereas CD8+ clones were found to be enriched in EMRA. The second-wave clones that peaked on day 37 were not confirmed to be SARS-CoV-2 specific.

Sequencing instrument: Illumina NovaSeq 6000. Using 5'RACE with constant-segment primers, TCRalpha and TCRbeta cDNA libraries were constructed, with sample barcodes and unique molecular identifiers added in the process. Trizol reagent was used to extract RNA from every sample. Amplification of the libraries took two PCR steps, and the second step added a second sample barcode plus Illumina TruSeq adapters. Sequencing of the libraries was done on an Illumina NovaSeq, producing 2 x 150 bp paired-end reads. Per the source publication's procedure: The reads were demultiplexed and collapsed into UMI-guided consensus sequences using migec v1.2.7. With mixcr v2.1.11, UMI consensuses were aligned to TRA and TRB V and J templates and assembled into clonotypes. Expanded or contracted clonotypes were those called significant by both edgeR and NoisET, with noise models trained on biological replicates. For edgeR calls, a false discovery rate-adjusted p below 0.01 and a log2 fold-change threshold of 1 were applied. As an exploratory analysis of dynamics, max-normalized trajectories of the 1000 most abundant clonotypes were examined with PCA combined with hierarchical clustering. Separately sequenced CD4+ and CD8+ repertoires were used to assign a CD4 or CD8 phenotype to each responding clone. The public reads were quality trimmed at Q25 with fastp and then assembled into clones with MiXCR by TCRdb, keeping productive beta chains. Entries are consolidated by CDR3 protein sequence, retaining the most common genes and DNA. What appears here as the V and J calls and clone size reflects TCRdb's work, not the paper's. This sample holds around 340,000 distinct CDR3 sequences; approximately 15% were observed only once. Roughly 20% of the sample comes from the top ten.

Ficoll-Paque density gradient centrifugation was used to isolate PBMCs. CDR1 and CDR2 (SSHAT, FNYEAQ) derive from the germline V gene (reference sequence). Measured from the cysteine to the phenylalanine, the CDR3 is 17 residues long. This entry keeps only the CDR3 DNA: 51 bases, framed from base 1. Details on this clonotype: It has no known antigen specificity. Sequence at one end of the junction differs from germline and may be a read error.

The sequenced sample was PBMCs or a T cell subset sorted from them (not recorded which). The V gene is TRBV7-7 and the J gene is TRBJ2-5, and 7 junction bases match TRBD2. The TCR originated in a man between 18 and 35 years old who had mild COVID-19 (a few samples of this study predate the infection). The sample titles of this study are shuffled in the database, so cell type and time point are left out; the donor was told from shared clones. This receptor has the CDR3 CASSLGMGLPDKETQYF. In nucleotides, the sequence is TGTGCTAGCAGCTTAGGGATGGGACTACCAGACAAAGAGACCCAGTACTTC.